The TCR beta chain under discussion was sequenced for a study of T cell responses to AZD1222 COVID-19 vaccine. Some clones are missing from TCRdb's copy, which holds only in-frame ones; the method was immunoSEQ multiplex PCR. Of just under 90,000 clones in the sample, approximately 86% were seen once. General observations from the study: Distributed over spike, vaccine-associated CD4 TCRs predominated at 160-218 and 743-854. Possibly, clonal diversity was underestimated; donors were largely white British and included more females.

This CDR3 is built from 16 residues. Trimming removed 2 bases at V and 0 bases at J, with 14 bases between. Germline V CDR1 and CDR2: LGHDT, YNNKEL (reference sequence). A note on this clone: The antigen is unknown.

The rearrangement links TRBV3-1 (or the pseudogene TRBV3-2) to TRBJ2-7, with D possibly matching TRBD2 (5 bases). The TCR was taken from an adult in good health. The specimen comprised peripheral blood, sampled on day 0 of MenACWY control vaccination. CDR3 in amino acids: CASSQSPGISSYEQYF. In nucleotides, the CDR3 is TGTGCCAGCAGCCAAAGTCCGGGGATAAGCTCCTACGAGCAGTACTTC.